A selection of T cell receptor beta chains follows, all from one sample in a study of identical twins. TCRdb reprocessed the 5' RACE reads via MiXCR and lists one record per CDR3 protein. The sample lists 650,000 to 800,000 distinct CDR3 sequences; roughly 8% were seen once. This sample was also put to use in a study of yellow fever vaccine responses in identical twins.

Sequenced: PBMCs. The receptors were gathered from a young woman in good health. The CDR3 runs from the conserved cysteine through the conserved F or W. The D gene is left open where the match is weak. Clone size is shown for a subset of rows, as once, few, many or a class of expanded clone.

v_gene	d_gene	j_gene	abundance	CDR3nt	CDR3aa
TRBV10-3	NA	TRBJ2-7	NA	TGTGCCATCAGTGAGTCGAAATGGACGGGCTCCTACGAGCAGTACTTC	CAISESKWTGSYEQYF
TRBV24-1	NA	TRBJ2-1	NA	TGTGCCACCAGTGACACCAGGCCCCAGGGTAGGAACAATGAGCAGTTCTTC	CATSDTRPQGRNNEQFF
TRBV7-8	NA	TRBJ1-5	NA	TGTGCCAGCAGCTTAGTCGGGGCGGGTCAGCCCCAGCATTTT	CASSLVGAGQPQHF
TRBV28	NA	TRBJ1-2	many	TGTGCCAGCAGTTTAGGACTGTATGGCTACACCTTC	CASSLGLYGYTF
TRBV29-1	NA	TRBJ2-2	once	TGCAGCGTTGACGACACCTTGAACACCGGGGAGCTGTTTTTT	CSVDDTLNTGELFF
TRBV2	TRBD2	TRBJ2-1	NA	TGTGCCAGCAGTGAGTCTAGCGGGAGGATCGATGAGCAGTTCTTC	CASSESSGRIDEQFF
TRBV6-5	TRBD1	TRBJ2-7	NA	TGTGCCAGCAGTTATGACAGGGATCGGCACGAGCAGTACTTC	CASSYDRDRHEQYF
TRBV5-1	NA	TRBJ1-2	few	TGCGCCAGCAGCTTGGACAGGTCCTATTATGGCTACACCTTC	CASSLDRSYYGYTF
TRBV11-2	TRBD2	TRBJ2-3	few	TGTGCCAGCAGCTCCGCCCCTAGCGGGAGGGTTGGAGATACGCAGTATTTT	CASSSAPSGRVGDTQYF
TRBV12-3/TRBV12-4	TRBD2	TRBJ2-1	many	TGTGCCAGCAGTCCCGGGGGGGTCTCCTACAATGAGCAGTTCTTC	CASSPGGVSYNEQFF
TRBV18	TRBD2	TRBJ2-3	NA	TGTGCCAGCTCACCCGGACTAGCGGGAGATTCCACAGATACGCAGTATTTT	CASSPGLAGDSTDTQYF
TRBV3-1	TRBD2	TRBJ2-1	NA	TGTGCCAGCAGCCCCCTTCTTACTAGCGGGGGGGCCGCTGAGCAGTTCTTC	CASSPLLTSGGAAEQFF
TRBV7-9	NA	TRBJ1-1	few	TGTGCCAGCAGCTTAAGGGCGTCGGGGCGCCGGGCTTTCTTT	CASSLRASGRRAFF
TRBV6-8	TRBD2	TRBJ2-5	NA	TGTGCCAGCAGTTACAAGCCGCCATTTCTTGACCTAGCGGGAGACCTCTATGGGGAGACCCAGTACTTC	CASSYKPPFLDLAGDLYGETQYF
TRBV6-2/TRBV6-3	TRBD2	TRBJ2-1	few	TGTGCCAGCAGTTACTTTCCCGGGACTAGCGGGAGCGATAAATACAATGAGCAGTTCTTC	CASSYFPGTSGSDKYNEQFF
TRBV20-1	TRBD2	TRBJ2-1	many	TGCAGTGCTAAGCGGGGGGGCAATCAGGGTGAGCAGTTCTTC	CSAKRGGNQGEQFF
TRBV15	NA	TRBJ2-7	few	TGTGCCACCAGCAGAGCTCGGGGATACTCCTACGAGCAGTACTTC	CATSRARGYSYEQYF
TRBV7-6	NA	TRBJ1-2	many	TGTGCCAGCAGCTTAGGAGGGGATGACTATGGCTACACCTTC	CASSLGGDDYGYTF
TRBV10-3	TRBD2	TRBJ2-1	many	TGTGCCAGACACCTTAGCGGGAGAAGTGAGCAGTTCTTC	CARHLSGRSEQFF
TRBV6-1	NA	TRBJ2-2	many	TGTGCCAGCCAATTAATCCCGGGTTTCACCGGGGAGCTGTTTTTT	CASQLIPGFTGELFF
TRBV6-5	TRBD1	TRBJ2-1	few	TGTGCCAGCAGTTCTACCGGGACAGGGGTAATGTTCTTC	CASSSTGTGVMFF
TRBV20-1	NA	TRBJ2-7	many	TGCAGTGCTAGCGCAGGTACCCACTACGAGCAGTACTTC	CSASAGTHYEQYF
TRBV29-1	NA	TRBJ2-5	many	TGCAGCGTACTGACAGACCAAGAGACCCAGTACTTC	CSVLTDQETQYF
TRBV7-9	NA	TRBJ2-7	NA	TGTGCCAGCAGCTTAGAGACTGAGCAGTACTTC	CASSLETEQYF
TRBV6-2/TRBV6-3	NA	TRBJ2-7	once	TGTGCCAGCAGTTACCCGTCAGGACAGATTATATCCTACGAGCAGTACTTC	CASSYPSGQIISYEQYF
TRBV5-1	TRBD1	TRBJ2-7	NA	TGCGCCAGCAGCTTGGTGGACAGGGCCTACGAGCAGTACTTC	CASSLVDRAYEQYF
TRBV12-3/TRBV12-4	NA	TRBJ1-1	many	TGTGCCAGCAGTTTTCCCGAGCTGAACAGTAAGGCTTTCTTT	CASSFPELNSKAFF
TRBV19	TRBD1	TRBJ2-2	few	TGTGCCAGTAGACCGGGACAGGCCACCGGGGAGCTGTTTTTT	CASRPGQATGELFF
TRBV6-5	NA	TRBJ2-2	NA	TGTGCCAGCAGTTACTCGCAAACAGGAGTCACCGGGGAGCTGTTTTTT	CASSYSQTGVTGELFF
TRBV4-3	NA	TRBJ2-7	few	TGCGCCAGCAGCCAAGCGGGAAGAGGCTACGAGCAGTACTTC	CASSQAGRGYEQYF
TRBV11-2	NA	TRBJ2-1	few	TGTGCCAGCAGCTTAGCATCGGCAGGGATCTACAATGAGCAGTTCTTC	CASSLASAGIYNEQFF
TRBV7-9	NA	TRBJ2-7	many	TGTGCCAGCAGCTTAACGGTGGACTACGAGCAGTACTTC	CASSLTVDYEQYF
TRBV6-2/TRBV6-3	TRBD2	TRBJ2-1	NA	TGTGCCAGCAGTCTCGGGATCGGGACTAGCGGGAGGAATGAGCAGTTCTTC	CASSLGIGTSGRNEQFF
TRBV29-1	TRBD1	TRBJ1-4	few	TGCAGCGTTGAAGCCTCGACAGGGGAGAAACTGTTTTTT	CSVEASTGEKLFF
TRBV4-1	NA	TRBJ2-1	few	TGCGCCAGCAGCCACGGGCCAAATGAGCAGTTCTTC	CASSHGPNEQFF
TRBV20-1	NA	TRBJ2-7	many	TGCAGTGCTACCACAGCCGCCGGGATCGACGAGCAGTACTTC	CSATTAAGIDEQYF